This passage covers 15 T cell receptor beta chains from one sample sequenced in a study of CD8 T cells in Susac syndrome. About 0.45 to 1 ug RNA was reverse transcribed with random hexamers. TCRdb analysed the immunoSEQ multiplex PCR reads with MiXCR anew, one entry per CDR3 protein. This sample has 200,000 or so distinct CDR3 sequences, with approximately 96% found just once. Sequencing was carried out using CD4+ T cells from PBMCs. The receptors were gathered from a human donor with Susac syndrome.

The rearrangement links TRBV24-1 to TRBJ2-1, with D possibly TRBD2 on 7 matching bases. Trimming left V 5 bases short and J 4 bases short, with 11 bases between. The CDR3 consists of 14 residues. CDR1 and CDR2 from the germline V gene are KGHDR and SFDVKD. CDR3 in amino acids: CATSGAGAYNEQFF. The CDR3 coding sequence is TGTGCCACCAGTGGGGCGGGGGCATACAATGAGCAGTTCTTC.

This clonotype was recorded only once. The chain is built from TRBV7-2 and TRBJ1-6; no definite D call. V lost 5 bases and J 6 bases, leaving 14 bases between the germline ends. The CDR3 contains 15 residues. The V gene's germline CDR1 is SGHTA and CDR2 FQGNSA. Here the CDR3 reads CASSRPGGRNSPLHF. CDR3 sequence (DNA): TGTGCCAGCAGCCGTCCGGGCGGACGTAATTCACCCCTCCACTTT.

The chain has TRBV27 and TRBJ1-6; weak D call: TRBD1 (5 bases). Between the trimmed V and J ends, which lost 7 bases and 7 bases, there was a span of 14 bases. Per germline, CDR1 MNHEY and CDR2 SMNVEV (reference sequence). The CDR3 consists of 14 residues. The CDR3 DNA reads TGTGCCAGCACCGCCGGGAGGGGCAATTCACCCCTCCACTTT. Protein product: CASTAGRGNSPLHF.

The V and J genes are TRBV12-3 or TRBV12-4 and TRBJ1-2; D possibly corresponds to TRBD1 (5 bases). Between the trimmed V and J ends, which lost 3 bases and 11 bases, there was a span of 16 bases. CDR3 size: 13 residues. The CDR3 nucleotides are TGTGCCAGCAGTTTCTCGGGGGATTCGGTATACACCTTC. Protein product: CASSFSGDSVYTF.

This clonotype is a singleton in its sample. The chain employs TRBV7-3 and TRBJ2-3; TRBD2 aligns across 8 bases. V shed 6 bases and J 6 bases; nucleotides not matched to a gene: 11. This CDR3 spans 15 amino acids. Germline V gene sequence: CDR1 SGHTA, CDR2 FQGTGA. CDR3 loop: CASRRTGGASDTQYF. The CDR3 DNA follows: TGTGCCAGCAGACGGACCGGGGGGGCCAGCGATACGCAGTATTTT.

This clonotype was counted a single time. The chain employs TRBV5-4 and TRBJ1-2; D uncertain. With 0 bases removed from V and 6 bases from J, the gap between germline ends came to 6 bases. This CDR3 is 12 amino acids long. Germline loops: CDR1 SGHNT, CDR2 YYREEE (reference sequence). DNA of the CDR3: TGTGCCAGCAGCTTGGACGGACATGGCTACACCTTC. Its protein is CASSLDGHGYTF.

The chain carries TRBV10-3 and TRBJ1-2; D gene ambiguous. The CDR3 runs 14 residues. Germline CDR1 ENHRY, CDR2 SYGVKD. V shed 10 bases and J shed 5 bases, with 20 bases lying between them. The CDR3, as DNA: TGTGCCACCCAGTCAGTGGGTCTCTTTTATGGCTACACCTTC. It yields the protein CATQSVGLFYGYTF.

CDR3: CASGGESSKTAFF. The DNA for the CDR3 is TGTGCCAGCGGCGGGGAGTCCTCGAAGACGGCTTTCTTT. This chain links TRBV3-1 with TRBJ1-1; D is ambiguous. Trimming stripped 8 bases from V and 11 bases from J, with 21 bases between. CDR1 and CDR2 from the germline V gene are LGHDT and YNNKEL (reference sequence). There are 13 residues in the CDR3.

V usage is TRBV30 and J usage is TRBJ1-3; no firm D call. Trimming pared 4 bases from V and 2 bases from J, leaving 15 bases between. The CDR3 covers 15 residues. Per germline, CDR1 GTSNPN and CDR2 SVGIG (reference sequence). The DNA for the CDR3 is TGTGCCTGGACCCTGGCAGGTCTAACTGGAAACACCATATATTTT. Residues: CAWTLAGLTGNTIYF. Full variable domain (missing parts from reference TRBV30 and TRBJ1-3): SQTIHQWPATLVQPVGSPLSLECTVEGTSNPNLYWYRQAAGRGLQLLFYSVGIGQISSEVPQNLSASRPQDRQFILSSKKLLLSDSGFYLCAWTLAGLTGNTIYFGEGSWLTVV.

The chain's CDR3 is CASTRAREKLFF. In nucleotides, the CDR3 is TGTGCCAGCACCCGGGCCAGAGAAAAACTGTTTTTT. This sequence joins TRBV6-6 and TRBJ1-4; D uncertain. CDR1 and CDR2 (germline): MNHNY, SVGAGI (reference sequence). Deletions cut 7 bases from V and 8 bases from J, with 11 bases between. The CDR3 has 12 amino acids.

This chain uses TRBV29-1 with TRBJ1-1; weak D call: TRBD1 (5 bases). Per the germline V gene, CDR1 is SQVTM and CDR2 is ANQGSEA. Trimming took off 0 bases at V and 0 bases at J, with 11 bases between the two ends. The CDR3 spans 15 residues. The CDR3 protein is CSVEDSGGMNTEAFF. The CDR3 DNA follows: TGCAGCGTTGAAGATAGCGGGGGAATGAACACTGAAGCTTTCTTT.

The V and J genes are TRBV2 and TRBJ1-1; D is possibly TRBD1 (5 bases). Trimming stripped 2 bases from V and 10 bases from J, with 14 bases between. The germline V gene encodes CDR1 SNHLY and CDR2 FYNNEI. The CDR3 contains 13 residues. The CDR3 bases are TGTGCCAGCAGTGAAACCGGGGGGGTGCGAGCTTTCTTT. It encodes CASSETGGVRAFF.

V and J are TRBV29-1 and TRBJ2-3, with D maybe TRBD1 (5 bases). This CDR3 region has 12 residues. The V and J ends lost 6 bases and 4 bases respectively, with 11 bases between them. CDR1 and CDR2 (germline): SQVTM, ANQGSEA. The CDR3 loop is CSVAPGSDTQYF. In nucleotides, the CDR3 is TGCAGCGTGGCCCCAGGGTCAGATACGCAGTATTTT.

The chain recombines TRBV5-4 with TRBJ2-3; D may be TRBD1 (6 bases). Trimming took 3 bases from V and 2 from J, leaving 16 bases between them. Germline V gives CDR1 SGHNT, CDR2 YYREEE (reference sequence). This CDR3 region has 16 residues. CDR3 sequence: CASSSHRDTSTDTQYF. In DNA form, the CDR3 reads TGTGCCAGCAGCTCTCACCGGGACACCTCCACAGATACGCAGTATTTT.

V usage is TRBV15 and J usage is TRBJ1-2; possibly TRBD1 for D (5 bases). The CDR3 is 15 amino acids. Trimming removed 5 bases at V and 0 bases at J, with 13 bases between. CDR1 is LNHNV, CDR2 YYDKDF, per germline (reference sequence). The CDR3 bases are TGTGCCACCAGCGGGGGGACCGAACCTAACTATGGCTACACCTTC. Amino acid sequence: CATSGGTEPNYGYTF.